The 7 T cell receptor beta chains presented below share a single source sample, sequenced in a study of Ad26.COV2.S vaccination and SARS-CoV-2 variants. Noted treatment: over 15 received Ad26.COV2.S at low or high dose, single or two shots; several received placebo; per-sample allocation not given. Day 63 after the first injection of vaccine or placebo was the sampling time. Repertoires were generated with immunoSEQ multiplex PCR, while TCRdb's copy carries only in-frame clones and drops some. Here the sample spans roughly 500,000 clones, roughly 89% being singletons. The specimen was peripheral blood, collected in a trial of Ad26.COV2.S vaccine versus placebo. The receptors come from a person aged 18-60 years who received the Ad26.COV2.S COVID-19 vaccine or a placebo.

The chain joins TRBV4-1 to TRBJ1-1, with D possibly being TRBD1 (5 bases). Per germline, CDR1 MGHRA and CDR2 YSYEKL. Trimming stripped 1 base from V and 1 base from J, with 16 bases between. The CDR3 has 17 residues. CDR3 in DNA: TGCGCCAGCAGCCAAGTGGGCGGGGGGGGACGGAACACTGAAGCTTTCTTT. The encoded protein is CASSQVGGGGRNTEAFF.

This chain uses TRBV30 with TRBJ2-3, with D uncertain. Between the trimmed V and J ends, which lost 2 bases and 6 bases, there was a span of 18 bases. From germline, CDR1 is GTSNPN and CDR2 SVGIG (reference sequence). CDR3 size: 15 residues. Here the CDR3 DNA reads TGTGCCTGGAGTCTCCGCCGGGTGGTGGGGGATACGCAGTATTTT. This translates into CAWSLRRVVGDTQYF.

The chain uses TRBV18 and TRBJ2-7; TRBD2 is a possible D gene (6 bases). The V gene lost 3 bases and the J gene lost 0 bases, with 12 bases spanning the gap. Germline assignment: CDR1 KGHSH and CDR2 LQKENI. The CDR3 is 15 amino acids. CDR3 amino acids: CASSPRLGGSYEQYF. The CDR3 DNA follows: TGTGCCAGCTCACCGAGGTTGGGAGGCTCCTACGAGCAGTACTTC.

The chain recombines TRBV19 with TRBJ2-7, with 9 bases identical to TRBD1. This CDR3 is built from 18 residues. Losses at the gene ends were 4 bases for V and 2 bases for J; bases not matched to a gene: 15. From germline, CDR1 is LNHDA and CDR2 SQIVND (reference sequence). The CDR3 nucleotides are TGTGCCAGTAGTAGTTCATACAGGGGGCTATTTGGAACCTACGAGCAGTACTTC. This codes for CASSSSYRGLFGTYEQYF.

The chain recombines TRBV12-3 or TRBV12-4 with TRBJ1-1; a possible D gene is TRBD1 (6 bases). The CDR3 sequence is 13 residues long. Trimming took off 6 bases at V and 10 bases at J, with 18 bases between the two ends. The CDR3 here is CASSPIGGQIAFF. CDR3 DNA sequence: TGTGCCAGCAGCCCGATCGGGGGGCAAATAGCTTTCTTT.

This chain's CDR3 is CASSLGAAQPQHF. The CDR3 DNA is TGTGCCAGCAGTTTAGGGGCGGCTCAGCCCCAGCATTTT. The rearrangement links TRBV12-3 or TRBV12-4 to TRBJ1-5, with no clear D. The CDR3 has 13 residues. Trimming stripped 1 base from V and 6 bases from J, with 7 bases between.

This chain joins TRBV10-3 and TRBJ1-1; possible D gene TRBD1, 6 bases. The CDR3 length is 14 residues. V was pared by 1 base and J by 4 bases, with 10 bases between. Per germline, CDR1 ENHRY and CDR2 SYGVKD. The CDR3 coding sequence is TGTGCCATCAGTGAGTGGCAGGGGATCACTGAAGCTTTCTTT. The encoded protein is CAISEWQGITEAFF.